This TCR beta chain was found in a study of CD8+ T cells in alopecia areata. This clone was observed a handful of times. Its antigen remains unidentified. Trimming shortened V by 2 bases and J by 7 bases, and 8 bases separated the two germline ends. This CDR3 is 12 amino acids long. The germline CDR1 and CDR2 sequences are MNHEY and SMNVEV (reference sequence). The authors extracted RNA and reverse transcribed it into cDNA as the sequencing template. Some clones are missing from TCRdb's copy, which holds only in-frame ones; the method was immunoSEQ multiplex PCR. The sample lists under 95,000 clones, about three quarters occurring once. General observations from the study: Both scalp clonality and the expanded CD8+ clones among the top 100 showed a significant decrease with tofacitinib. On tofacitinib, scalp and blood still held many of the expanded lesional clones. Lesional scalp, notably in alopecia totalis/universalis, had clonality above that of normal scalp.

The treatment is: oral pan-JAK inhibitor, 5-10 mg twice daily. The source was CD8+ T cells sorted from blood, collected at week 44, from a patient treated with tofacitinib. This clonotype was obtained from a human donor with alopecia areata. The chain couples TRBV27 to TRBJ1-2; a possible D gene is TRBD1 (6 bases). The CDR3 loop is CASSLGGGGYTF. The CDR3 nucleotides are TGTGCCAGCAGTTTAGGAGGGGGTGGCTACACCTTC.